The rows below give T cell receptor beta chains drawn from one sample of a study of metastatic and nonmetastatic thyroid tumors. TCRdb re-analyzed the PCR reads using MiXCR. There are about 35,000 clones in the sample; less than 30% occur only once, and 7.8% lies in the top ten. Sequencing was performed on blood. The receptors come from a female donor with papillary thyroid cancer or a benign thyroid nodule (not recorded which). Some clones in this sample may be carry-over from other donors' samples. The conserved cysteine and the conserved F or W are not part of the CDR3 here.

>TRBJ2-7|TRBV18
ASSTAGGTYEQY
>TRBJ1-2|TRBV29-1
SVGRFPTGSYGYT
>TRBJ2-7|TRBV7-3
ASSLSPTGTYEQY
>TRBJ2-2|TRBV20-1
SARGLNTGELF
>TRBJ2-2|TRBV4-3
ASSPDSTAELF
>TRBJ1-2|TRBV11-3
ASSLTLEGYT
>TRBJ1-5|TRBV11-1
ASSRTDDQPQH
>TRBJ2-5|TRBV19
ASSTLADQETQY
>TRBJ2-1|TRBV27
ASSLGPGQGYYNEQF
>TRBJ2-1|TRBV20-1
SASDRIWKHEQF
>TRBJ1-5|TRBV6-1
ASRNEQAARQH
>TRBJ2-3|TRBV15
ATSRAGLAGESTDTQY
>TRBJ2-1|TRBV2
ASGQGIYNEQF
>TRBJ1-5|TRBV28
ASIGTNQPQH
>TRBJ2-3|TRBV12-3/TRBV12-4
ASSLWSLVTDTQY
>TRBJ1-2|TRBV7-2
ASSLSTGTGGGYGYT
>TRBJ2-3|TRBV28
ASNMWGKGTDTQY
>TRBJ2-7|TRBV5-8
ASSWDRGDEQY
>TRBJ1-2|TRBV9
ASSVVPGVTQGYT
>TRBJ1-2|TRBV9
ASSADPGPQRGYT
>TRBJ1-4|TRBV28
ASSSVAGQGNEKLF
>TRBJ1-2|TRBV6-1
ASNSSGDANYGYT
>TRBJ2-1|TRBV6-1
ASMGTGNYNQQF
>TRBJ2-1|TRBV5-6
ASSSEGGEQF
>TRBJ2-7|TRBV5-6
ASTVGQSISYEQY
>TRBJ1-1|TRBV7-8
ANSLGWWTEAF
>TRBJ2-7|TRBV19
ASRAGQGDYEQY
>TRBJ2-7|TRBV11-2
ASSLVLEAYEQY
>TRBJ1-1|TRBV18
ASSSGTGFDEAF
>TRBJ2-1|TRBV24-1
ATSDPTSGNRYNEQF
>TRBJ2-2|TRBV9
ASSVALTGGNTGELF
>TRBJ2-3|TRBV6-4
ASSGTSGRADTQY
>TRBJ2-7|TRBV6-2/TRBV6-3
ASSYPRDRGYNGRDEQY
>TRBJ2-5|TRBV18
ASSPREAVRETQY
>TRBJ2-3|TRBV30
AWSSSGQGGDTQY